This T cell receptor beta chain was obtained from a study of CD8+ T cells in alopecia areata. This CDR3 is 15 amino acids long. The germline CDR1 and CDR2 sequences are MNHEY and SMNVEV (reference sequence). V was clipped by 4 bases and J by 6 bases, with 18 bases between them. Notes on the study in general: Expanded CD8+ clones among the top 100, as well as scalp clonality, were significantly decreased by tofacitinib. Greater clonality was observed in lesional scalp samples, especially alopecia totalis/universalis, versus normal scalp.

TCR sequencing used cDNA made by reverse transcription of extracted RNA. Measured with immunoSEQ multiplex PCR; TCRdb has only the in-frame clones, and not every one. The sample includes over 150,000 clones, around half of them seen just once. About this clone itself: The antigen is not known.

The treatment here: oral pan-JAK inhibitor, 5-10 mg twice daily. Alopecia areata patients gave lesional scalp punch biopsies and peripheral blood samples. The chain links TRBV27 to TRBJ1-2; D gene uncertain. The source is a human donor with alopecia areata. The material was CD8+ T cells sorted from blood, obtained at week 24, from a patient treated with tofacitinib. CDR3 amino acids: CASSSLLTAEHGYTF. The CDR3 DNA sequence: TGTGCCAGCAGTTCTCTCCTGACCGCGGAGCATGGCTACACCTTC.